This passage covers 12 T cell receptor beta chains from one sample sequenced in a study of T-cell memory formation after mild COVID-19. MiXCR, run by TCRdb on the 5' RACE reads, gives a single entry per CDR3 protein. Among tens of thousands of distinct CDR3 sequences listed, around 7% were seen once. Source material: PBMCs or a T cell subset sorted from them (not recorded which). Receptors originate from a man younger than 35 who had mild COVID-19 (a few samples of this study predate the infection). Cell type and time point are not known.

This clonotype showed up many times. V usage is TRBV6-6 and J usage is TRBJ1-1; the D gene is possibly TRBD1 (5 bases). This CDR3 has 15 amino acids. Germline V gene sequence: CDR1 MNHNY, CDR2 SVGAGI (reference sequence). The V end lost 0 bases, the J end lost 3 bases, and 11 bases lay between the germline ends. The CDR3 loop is CASSYSLGLHTEAFF. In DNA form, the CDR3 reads TGTGCCAGCAGTTACTCGCTGGGGCTCCACACTGAAGCTTTCTTT.

DNA for the CDR3: TGTGCCAGCAGTTTACTCAGACGCACAGATACGCAGTATTTT. It specifies CASSLLRRTDTQYF. The chain employs TRBV6-5 and TRBJ2-3, with D unresolved. The V end lost 4 bases, the J end lost 1 base, and 9 bases lay between the germline ends. The CDR3 covers 14 residues. Germline CDR1 and CDR2: MNHEY and SVGAGI.

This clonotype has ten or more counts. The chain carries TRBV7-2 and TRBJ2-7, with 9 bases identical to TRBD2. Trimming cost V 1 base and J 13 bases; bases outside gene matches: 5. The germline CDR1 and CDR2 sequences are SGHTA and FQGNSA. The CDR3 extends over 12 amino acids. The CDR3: CASSLVGTSCYF. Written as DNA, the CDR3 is TGTGCCAGCAGCTTAGTGGGGACTAGCTGTTACTTC. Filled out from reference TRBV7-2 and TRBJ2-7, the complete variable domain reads GAGVSQSPSNKVTEKGKDVELRCDPISGHTALYWYRQSLGQGLEFLIYFQGNSAPDKSGLPSDRFSAERTGGSVSTLTIQRTQQEDSAVYLCASSLVGTSCYFGPGTRLTVT.

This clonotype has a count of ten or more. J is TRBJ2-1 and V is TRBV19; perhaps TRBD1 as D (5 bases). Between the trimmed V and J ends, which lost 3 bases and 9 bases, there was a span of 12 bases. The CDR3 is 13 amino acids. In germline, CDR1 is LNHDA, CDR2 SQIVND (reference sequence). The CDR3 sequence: CASSISQAIEQFF. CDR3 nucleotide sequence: TGTGCCAGTAGTATTTCACAGGCTATTGAGCAGTTCTTC.

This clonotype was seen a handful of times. CDR3 protein: CASSETEQFF. CDR3 nucleotide sequence: TGTGCCAGCAGCGAAACCGAGCAGTTCTTC. The V gene is TRBV3-2, the J gene TRBJ2-1. TRBV3-2 is tagged as a pseudogene. The CDR3 extends over 10 amino acids.

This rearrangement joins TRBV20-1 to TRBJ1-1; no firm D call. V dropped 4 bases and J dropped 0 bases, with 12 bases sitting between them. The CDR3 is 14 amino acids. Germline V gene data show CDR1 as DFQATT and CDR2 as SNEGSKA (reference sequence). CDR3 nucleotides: TGCAGTGCTAAGGATGCGACCGTGAACACTGAAGCTTTCTTT. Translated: CSAKDATVNTEAFF.

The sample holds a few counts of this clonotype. The CDR3 DNA reads TGTGCCAGCAGCGGAAACAGTGGAACTGAAGCTTTCTTT. It yields the protein CASSGNSGTEAFF. The V and J genes are TRBV9 and TRBJ1-1; D remains unclear. CDR1 is SGDLS and CDR2 is YYNGEE in the germline V gene. The CDR3 covers 13 residues. V lost 3 bases and J 5 bases, leaving 11 bases between the germline ends.

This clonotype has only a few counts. CDR3 nucleotides: TGTGCCATCAGTGAGCCCCGGGACAGCCGTCTGGCTTTCTTT. It translates to CAISEPRDSRLAFF. This sequence joins TRBV10-3 and TRBJ1-1; 7 bases are a match to TRBD1. Trimming cost V 2 bases and J 11 bases; bases outside gene matches: 11. This CDR3 comprises 14 residues. Germline values: CDR1 ENHRY, CDR2 SYGVKD.

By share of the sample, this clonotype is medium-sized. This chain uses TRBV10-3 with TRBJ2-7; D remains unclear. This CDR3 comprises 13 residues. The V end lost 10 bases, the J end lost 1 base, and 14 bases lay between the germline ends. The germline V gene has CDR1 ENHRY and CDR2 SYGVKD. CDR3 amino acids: CATRATLSYEQYF. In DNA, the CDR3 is TGTGCCACCCGGGCTACCCTATCCTACGAGCAGTACTTC.

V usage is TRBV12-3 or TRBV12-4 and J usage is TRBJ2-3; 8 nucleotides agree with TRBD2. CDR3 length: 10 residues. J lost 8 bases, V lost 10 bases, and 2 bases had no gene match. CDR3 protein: CATSGGTQYF. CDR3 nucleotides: TGTGCCACAAGCGGGGGTACGCAGTATTTT.

CDR3 coding DNA: TGTGCCAGGCGTCAGGGTAGAGAAACGCTCAATTCACCCCTCCACTTT. The encoded protein is CARRQGRETLNSPLHF. The chain links TRBV2 to TRBJ1-6; weak D call: TRBD1 (5 bases). V was cut by 9 bases and J by 7 bases, with 22 bases left in between. Germline lookup yields CDR1 SNHLY and CDR2 FYNNEI. The CDR3 has 16 residues.

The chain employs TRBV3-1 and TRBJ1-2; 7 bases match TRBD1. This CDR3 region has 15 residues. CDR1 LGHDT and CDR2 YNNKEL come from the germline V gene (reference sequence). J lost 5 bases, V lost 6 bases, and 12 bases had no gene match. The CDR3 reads CASSLRTGTEYGYTF. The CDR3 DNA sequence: TGTGCCAGCAGTCTTAGAACCGGGACAGAGTATGGCTACACCTTC.